The 3 T cell receptor beta chains listed next were all sequenced from one sample in a study of vaccination and CD4 T cells after COVID-19. Treatment meaning: roughly ten-day PBMC culture with coronavirus spike peptide pools or control peptides (ViraFEST assay). Antigens for these TCRs are unknown. An Oncomine TCR Beta short-read assay was used to sequence the DNA from cultured CD4+ T cells. TCRdb fed the PCR reads into MiXCR, producing one record per CDR3 protein. The data contain around 11,000 distinct CDR3 sequences, about 26% of them singletons. Sequences were derived from CD4+ T cells from blood, cultured in vitro, sampled after SARS-CoV-2 vaccination. These receptors were taken from a human donor who had recovered from COVID-19.

This clonotype was detected only a few times. The J gene is TRBJ1-5, the V gene TRBV6-1, with D tentatively TRBD1 (6 bases). The germline CDR1 and CDR2 sequences are MNHNS and SASEGT. The germline V and J ends were trimmed by 3 bases and 2 bases, with 14 bases remaining between them. The CDR3 length is 16 residues. The CDR3 loop is CASSDPPGAGNQPQHF. In nucleotides, the CDR3 is TGTGCCAGCAGTGATCCCCCGGGGGCCGGCAATCAGCCCCAGCATTTT.

In this sample, this clonotype turned up a few times. The gene calls are TRBV24-1 and TRBJ2-1; perhaps TRBD2 as D (6 bases). CDR3 length equals 14 residues. Germline lookup yields CDR1 KGHDR and CDR2 SFDVKD. Trimming removed 9 bases at V and 8 bases at J, with 19 bases between. DNA for the CDR3: TGTGCCACCTCATCGGCCGGGGGAAGGGATGAGCAGTTCTTC. It is translated as CATSSAGGRDEQFF.

The chain combines TRBV7-2 with TRBJ1-5; D gene ambiguous. Germline CDR1 reads SGHTA; CDR2 reads FQGNSA. V was pared by 1 base and J by 5 bases, with 6 bases between. This CDR3 comprises 13 residues. The CDR3 sequence: CASSLDSDQPQHF. In DNA, the CDR3 is TGTGCCAGCAGCTTAGACAGCGATCAGCCCCAGCATTTT.